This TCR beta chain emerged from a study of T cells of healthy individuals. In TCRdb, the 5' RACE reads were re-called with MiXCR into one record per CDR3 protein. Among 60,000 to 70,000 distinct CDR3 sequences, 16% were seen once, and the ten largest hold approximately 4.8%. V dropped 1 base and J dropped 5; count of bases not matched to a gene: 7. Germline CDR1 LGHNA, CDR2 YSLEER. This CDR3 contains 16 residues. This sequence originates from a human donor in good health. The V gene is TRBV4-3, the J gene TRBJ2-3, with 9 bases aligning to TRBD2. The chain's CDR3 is CASSQGASGKLDTQYF. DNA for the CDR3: TGCGCCAGCAGCCAAGGGGCTAGCGGGAAACTAGATACGCAGTATTTT.